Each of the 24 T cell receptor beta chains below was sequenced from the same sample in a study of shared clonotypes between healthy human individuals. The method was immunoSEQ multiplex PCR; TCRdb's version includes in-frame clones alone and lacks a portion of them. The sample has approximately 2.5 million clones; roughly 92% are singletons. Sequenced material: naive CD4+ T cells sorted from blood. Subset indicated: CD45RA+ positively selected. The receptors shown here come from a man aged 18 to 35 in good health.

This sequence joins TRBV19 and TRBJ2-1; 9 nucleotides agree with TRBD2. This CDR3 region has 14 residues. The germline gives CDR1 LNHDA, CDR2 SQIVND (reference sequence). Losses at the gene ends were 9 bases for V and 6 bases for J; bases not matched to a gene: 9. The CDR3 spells CASNPGTSFNEQFF. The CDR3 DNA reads TGTGCCAGCAATCCCGGGACTAGCTTCAATGAGCAGTTCTTC.

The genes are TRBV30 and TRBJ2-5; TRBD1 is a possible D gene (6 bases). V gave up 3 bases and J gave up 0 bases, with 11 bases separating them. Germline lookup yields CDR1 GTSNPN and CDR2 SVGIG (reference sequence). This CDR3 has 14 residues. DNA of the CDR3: TGTGCCTGGAGACCTACAGGGAACCAAGAGACCCAGTACTTC. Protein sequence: CAWRPTGNQETQYF. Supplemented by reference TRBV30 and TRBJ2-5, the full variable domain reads SQTIHQWPATLVQPVGSPLSLECTVEGTSNPNLYWYRQAAGRGLQLLFYSVGIGQISSEVPQNLSASRPQDRQFILSSKKLLLSDSGFYLCAWRPTGNQETQYFGPGTRLLVL.

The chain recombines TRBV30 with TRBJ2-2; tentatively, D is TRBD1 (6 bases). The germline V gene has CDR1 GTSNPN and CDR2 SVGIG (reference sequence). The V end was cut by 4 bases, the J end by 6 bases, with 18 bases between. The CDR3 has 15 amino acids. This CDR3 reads CAWIPQGGGAGELFF. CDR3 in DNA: TGTGCCTGGATTCCACAGGGTGGAGGCGCCGGGGAGCTGTTTTTT.

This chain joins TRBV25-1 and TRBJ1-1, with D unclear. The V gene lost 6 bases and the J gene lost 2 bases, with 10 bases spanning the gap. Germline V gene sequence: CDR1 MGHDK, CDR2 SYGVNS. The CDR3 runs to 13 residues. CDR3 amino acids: CASSKDSNTEAFF. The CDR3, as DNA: TGTGCCAGCAGCAAAGACTCTAACACTGAAGCTTTCTTT.

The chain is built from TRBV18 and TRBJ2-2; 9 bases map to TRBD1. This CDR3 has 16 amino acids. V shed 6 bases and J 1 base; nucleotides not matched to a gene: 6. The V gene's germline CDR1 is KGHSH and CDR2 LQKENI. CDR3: CASSLPGQGNTGELFF. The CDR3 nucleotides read TGTGCCAGCTCCCTACCGGGACAGGGGAACACCGGGGAGCTGTTTTTT. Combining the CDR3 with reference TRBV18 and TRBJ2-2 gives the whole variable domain NAGVMQNPRHLVRRRGQEARLRCSPMKGHSHVYWYRQLPEEGLKFMVYLQKENIIDESGMPKERFSAEFPKEGPSILRIQQVVRGDSAAYFCASSLPGQGNTGELFFGEGSRLTVL.

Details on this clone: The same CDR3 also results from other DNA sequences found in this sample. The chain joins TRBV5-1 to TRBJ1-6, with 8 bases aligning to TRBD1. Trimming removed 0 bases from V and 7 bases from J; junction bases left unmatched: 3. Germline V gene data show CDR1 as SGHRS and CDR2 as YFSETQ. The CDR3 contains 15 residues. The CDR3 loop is CASSLGYRGNSPLHF. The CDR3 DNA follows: TGCGCCAGCAGCTTGGGCTACAGGGGGAATTCACCCCTCCACTTT.

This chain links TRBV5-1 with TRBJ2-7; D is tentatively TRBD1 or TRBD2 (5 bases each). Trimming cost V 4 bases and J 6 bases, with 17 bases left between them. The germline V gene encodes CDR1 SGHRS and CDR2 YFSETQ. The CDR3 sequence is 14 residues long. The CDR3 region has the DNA TGCGCCAGCAGCGCGGACGTAGGGGCGGGCGAGCAGTACTTC. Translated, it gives CASSADVGAGEQYF.

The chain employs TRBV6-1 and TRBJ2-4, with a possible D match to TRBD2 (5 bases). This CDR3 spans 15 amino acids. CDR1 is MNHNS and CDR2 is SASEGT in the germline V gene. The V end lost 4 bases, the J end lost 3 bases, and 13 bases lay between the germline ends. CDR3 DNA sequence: TGTGCCAGCAGTGGTCGATCCGGGGACAAAAACATTCAGTACTTC. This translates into CASSGRSGDKNIQYF.

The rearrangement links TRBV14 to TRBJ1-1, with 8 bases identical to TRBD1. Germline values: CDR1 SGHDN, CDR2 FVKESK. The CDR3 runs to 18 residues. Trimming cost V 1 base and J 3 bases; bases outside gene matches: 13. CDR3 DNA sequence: TGTGCCAGCAGCCAAGCCTCGGACAGGGTCTTCGGGTACACTGAAGCTTTCTTT. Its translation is CASSQASDRVFGYTEAFF.

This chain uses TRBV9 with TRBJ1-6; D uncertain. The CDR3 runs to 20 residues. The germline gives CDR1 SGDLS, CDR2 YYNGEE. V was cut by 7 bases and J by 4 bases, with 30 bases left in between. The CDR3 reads CASVDTFTAGLAGYNSPLHF. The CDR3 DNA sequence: TGTGCCAGCGTAGACACTTTTACGGCAGGCCTCGCGGGATATAATTCACCCCTCCACTTT.

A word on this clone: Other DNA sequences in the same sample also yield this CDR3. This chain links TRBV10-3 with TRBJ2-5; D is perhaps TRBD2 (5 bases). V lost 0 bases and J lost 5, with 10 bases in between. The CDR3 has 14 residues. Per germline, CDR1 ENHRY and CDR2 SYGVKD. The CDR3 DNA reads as TGTGCCATCAGTGAGTCGGCTAGAGGGGAGACCCAGTACTTC. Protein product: CAISESARGETQYF.

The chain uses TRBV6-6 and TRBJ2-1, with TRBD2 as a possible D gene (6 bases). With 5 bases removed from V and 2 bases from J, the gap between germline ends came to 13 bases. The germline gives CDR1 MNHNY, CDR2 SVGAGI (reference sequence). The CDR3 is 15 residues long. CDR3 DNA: TGTGCCAGCAGTCCAGGGACTGGGACCTACAATGAGCAGTTCTTC. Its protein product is CASSPGTGTYNEQFF.

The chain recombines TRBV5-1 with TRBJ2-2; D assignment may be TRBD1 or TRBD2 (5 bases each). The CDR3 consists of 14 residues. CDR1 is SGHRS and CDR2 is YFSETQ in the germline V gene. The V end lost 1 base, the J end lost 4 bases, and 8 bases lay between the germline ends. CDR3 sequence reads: CASSLRDRTGELFF. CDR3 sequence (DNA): TGCGCCAGCAGCTTGAGGGACCGCACCGGGGAGCTGTTTTTT.

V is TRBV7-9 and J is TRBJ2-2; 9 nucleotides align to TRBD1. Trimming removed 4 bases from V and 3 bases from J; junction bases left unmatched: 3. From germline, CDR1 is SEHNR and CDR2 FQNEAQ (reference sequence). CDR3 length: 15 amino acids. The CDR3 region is CASSWGQGDTGELFF. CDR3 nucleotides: TGTGCCAGCAGCTGGGGACAGGGAGACACCGGGGAGCTGTTTTTT.

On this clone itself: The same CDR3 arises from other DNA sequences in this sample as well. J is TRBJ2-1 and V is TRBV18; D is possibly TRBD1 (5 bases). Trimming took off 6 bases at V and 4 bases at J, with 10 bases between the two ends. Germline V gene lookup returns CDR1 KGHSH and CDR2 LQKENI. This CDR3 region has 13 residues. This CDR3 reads CASSPTGYNEQFF. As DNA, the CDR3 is TGTGCCAGCTCGCCTACAGGATACAATGAGCAGTTCTTC.

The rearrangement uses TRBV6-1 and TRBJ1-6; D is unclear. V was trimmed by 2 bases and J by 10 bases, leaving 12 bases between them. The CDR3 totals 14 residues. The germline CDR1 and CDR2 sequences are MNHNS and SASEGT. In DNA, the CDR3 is TGTGCCAGCAGTGAAAGGACGGCTAGATCACCCCTCCACTTT. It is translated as CASSERTARSPLHF.

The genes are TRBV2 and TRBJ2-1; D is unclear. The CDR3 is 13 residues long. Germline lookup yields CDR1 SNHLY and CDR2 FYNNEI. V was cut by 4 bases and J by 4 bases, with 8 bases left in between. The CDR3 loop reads CASSGAQYNEQFF. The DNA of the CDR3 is TGTGCCAGCAGTGGGGCACAATACAATGAGCAGTTCTTC.

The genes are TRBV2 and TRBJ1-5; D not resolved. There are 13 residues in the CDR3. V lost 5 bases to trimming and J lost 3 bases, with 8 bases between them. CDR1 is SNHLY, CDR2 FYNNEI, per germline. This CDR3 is CASSRVVNQPQHF. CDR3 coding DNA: TGTGCCAGCAGTCGGGTCGTCAATCAGCCCCAGCATTTT.

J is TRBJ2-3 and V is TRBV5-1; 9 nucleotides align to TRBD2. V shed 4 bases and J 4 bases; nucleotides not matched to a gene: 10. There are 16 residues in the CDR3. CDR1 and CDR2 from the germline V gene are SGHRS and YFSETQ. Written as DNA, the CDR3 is TGCGCCAGCAGCCGGACCGGCGGGGGGGCCGCAGATACGCAGTATTTT. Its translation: CASSRTGGGAADTQYF.

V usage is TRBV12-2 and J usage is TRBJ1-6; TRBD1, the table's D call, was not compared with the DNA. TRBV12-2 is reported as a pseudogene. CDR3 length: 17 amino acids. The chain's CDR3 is CASRLQATSSYNSPLHF. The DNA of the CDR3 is TGTGCAAGTCGCTTACAGGCGACGAGCTCCTATAATTCACCCCTCCACTTT.

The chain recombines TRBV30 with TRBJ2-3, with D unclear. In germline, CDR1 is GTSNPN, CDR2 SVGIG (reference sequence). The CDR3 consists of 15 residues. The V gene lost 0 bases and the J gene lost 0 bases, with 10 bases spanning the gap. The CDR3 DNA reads TGTGCCTGGAGTGTAGGACCCACTAGCACAGATACGCAGTATTTT. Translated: CAWSVGPTSTDTQYF.

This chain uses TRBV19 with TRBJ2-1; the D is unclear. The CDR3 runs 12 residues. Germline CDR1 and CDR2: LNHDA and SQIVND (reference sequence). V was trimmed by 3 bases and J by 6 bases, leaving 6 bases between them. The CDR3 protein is CASSIKANEQFF. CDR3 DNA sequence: TGTGCCAGTAGTATTAAGGCCAATGAGCAGTTCTTC.

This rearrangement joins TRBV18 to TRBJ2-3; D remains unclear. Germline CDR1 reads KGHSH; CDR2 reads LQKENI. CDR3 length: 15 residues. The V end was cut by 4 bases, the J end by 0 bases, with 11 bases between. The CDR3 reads CASSRSQQSTDTQYF. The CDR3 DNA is TGTGCCAGCTCACGGTCCCAGCAAAGCACAGATACGCAGTATTTT.

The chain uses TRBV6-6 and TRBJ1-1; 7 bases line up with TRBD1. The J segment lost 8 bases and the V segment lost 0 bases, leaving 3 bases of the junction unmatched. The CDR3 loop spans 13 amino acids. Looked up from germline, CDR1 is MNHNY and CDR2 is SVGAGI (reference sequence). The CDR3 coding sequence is TGTGCCAGCAGTTACTCGACGGACAGGGAAGCTTTCTTT. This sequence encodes CASSYSTDREAFF.